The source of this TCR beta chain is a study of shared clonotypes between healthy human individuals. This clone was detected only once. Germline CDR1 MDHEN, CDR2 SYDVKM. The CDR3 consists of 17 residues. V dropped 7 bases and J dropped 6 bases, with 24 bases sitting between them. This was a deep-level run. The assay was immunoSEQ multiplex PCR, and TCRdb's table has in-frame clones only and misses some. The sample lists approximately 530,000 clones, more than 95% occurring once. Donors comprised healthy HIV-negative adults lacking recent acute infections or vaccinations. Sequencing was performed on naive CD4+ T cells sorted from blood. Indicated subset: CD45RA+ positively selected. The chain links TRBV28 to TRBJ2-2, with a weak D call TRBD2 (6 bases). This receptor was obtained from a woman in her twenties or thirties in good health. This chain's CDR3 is CASTTGEALGYSGELFF. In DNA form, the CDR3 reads TGTGCCAGCACGACGGGGGAAGCTTTGGGGTATTCCGGGGAGCTGTTTTTT.